Listed here are 21 T cell receptor beta chains from one sample, sequenced in a study of T cells in Graves' hyperthyroidism and ophthalmopathy. TCR beta CDR3 regions were amplified from RNA. Initially, a first-round RT-PCR of the TCR CDR3 employed the HTBI primer set. TCRdb reanalysed the multiplex PCR reads using MiXCR and keeps one entry per CDR3 protein. This table has 700,000 to 950,000 distinct CDR3 sequences, roughly a third appearing once. The sample consisted of blood. The origin of the receptors is a woman aged 40 to 50 with Graves' hyperthyroidism.

The rearrangement joins TRBV9 to TRBJ1-1; TRBD1 agrees at 8 bases. Germline CDR1 and CDR2: SGDLS and YYNGEE. This CDR3 is 13 amino acids long. DNA of the CDR3: TGTGCTAGGGAGGACAGGGTGGACACTGAAGCTTTCTTT. Amino acid sequence: CAREDRVDTEAFF.

This clonotype was recorded a few times. The J gene is TRBJ2-2, the V gene TRBV28; D remains unclear. CDR1 and CDR2 from the germline V gene are MDHEN and SYDVKM. The V end lost 7 bases, the J end lost 4 bases, and 7 bases lay between the germline ends. The CDR3 is made up of 12 amino acids. CDR3 bases: TGTGCCAGCATAGACCTCACCGGGGAGCTGTTTTTT. Encoded protein: CASIDLTGELFF.

This clonotype was observed a few times. The chain employs TRBV6-5 and TRBJ1-2, with 7 bases aligning to TRBD1. The CDR3 length is 15 residues. The germline V gene encodes CDR1 MNHEY and CDR2 SVGAGI. J lost 0 bases, V lost 6 bases, and 7 bases had no gene match. CDR3 region: CASRIRTGSNYGYTF. CDR3 sequence (DNA): TGTGCCAGCAGAATACGGACAGGTTCTAACTATGGCTACACCTTC.

Of note for this clonotype: This may be a read error: a much more frequent sequence differs by one nucleotide. This sequence joins TRBV25-1 and TRBJ2-7; D may be TRBD1 (6 bases). In germline, CDR1 is MGHDK, CDR2 SYGVNS. The CDR3 contains 11 residues. Deletions cut 5 bases from V and 9 bases from J, with 11 bases between. CDR3 loop: CASSKGRGQYF. The DNA of the CDR3 is TGTGCCAGCAGTAAAGGCAGGGGGCAGTACTTC.

The V call is TRBV20-1, the J call TRBJ1-2, with D unresolved. The length of the CDR3 is 16 residues. Trimming stripped 3 bases from V and 10 bases from J, with 27 bases between. Germline V gene lookup returns CDR1 DFQATT and CDR2 SNEGSKA (reference sequence). The DNA for the CDR3 is TGCAGTGCTAGCCCGGTCGCGAAATGGTCCCACCGGGACTACACCTTC. Translated, it gives CSASPVAKWSHRDYTF.

As regards this clonotype: The germline gene is not matched at one end of the junction; a read error may be the cause. The rearrangement uses TRBV20-1 and TRBJ2-7, with 9 positions matching TRBD1. The germline CDR1 and CDR2 sequences are DFQATT and SNEGSKA (reference sequence). This CDR3 is built from 13 residues. The CDR3 spells CNARTGQGYEQYF. Written as DNA, the CDR3 is TGCAATGCTAGAACGGGACAGGGCTACGAGCAGTACTTC.

V usage is TRBV2 and J usage is TRBJ1-1; D unresolved. The CDR3 contains 13 residues. Trimming cost V 5 bases and J 6 bases, with 13 bases left between them. From germline, CDR1 is SNHLY and CDR2 FYNNEI. The CDR3 region has the DNA TGTGCCAGCAGTTTCGGGCAGCCCCCTGAAGCTTTCTTT. It specifies CASSFGQPPEAFF.

V usage is TRBV5-8 and J usage is TRBJ1-5, with TRBD1 identical over 7 bases. The CDR3 extends over 16 amino acids. Germline values: CDR1 SGHTS, CDR2 YDEGEE. Trimming cost V 1 base and J 0 bases; bases outside gene matches: 4. The CDR3 sequence: CASSLSGTASNQPQHF. For the CDR3, the DNA is TGTGCCAGCAGCTTGAGCGGGACAGCTAGCAATCAGCCCCAGCATTTT. Together with reference TRBV5-8 and TRBJ1-5, the CDR3 gives the full variable domain: EAGVTQSPTHLIKTRGQQATLRCSPISGHTSVYWYQQALGLGLQFLLWYDEGEERNRGNFPPRFSGRQFPNYSSELNVNALELEDSALYLCASSLSGTASNQPQHFGDGTRLSIL.

The chain is built from TRBV20-1 and TRBJ2-3; D could derive from TRBD1 or TRBD2 (5 bases each). Germline CDR1 and CDR2: DFQATT and SNEGSKA (reference sequence). CDR3 length: 14 residues. Trimming removed 3 bases from V and 0 bases from J, with 10 bases in between. This CDR3 is CSASSGTSTDTQYF. CDR3 DNA sequence: TGCAGTGCTAGTTCCGGGACCAGCACAGATACGCAGTATTTT.

In its sample, this clonotype was seen once. This chain links TRBV15 with TRBJ1-3; no definite D call. V was shortened by 5 bases and J by 0 bases, with 11 bases between the two germline ends. Germline loops: CDR1 LNHNV, CDR2 YYDKDF (reference sequence). The CDR3 is 15 amino acids. The CDR3 loop is CATSAGRNSGNTIYF. The CDR3 coding sequence is TGTGCCACCAGCGCTGGACGGAACTCTGGAAACACCATATATTTT.

The chain carries TRBV29-1 and TRBJ2-5, with 7 nucleotides matching TRBD2. After removal of 8 bases from V and 4 bases from J, the junction contained 10 bases not matched to a gene. Germline V gives CDR1 SQVTM, CDR2 ANQGSEA. CDR3 length equals 13 residues. CDR3 nucleotides: TGCAGCTGGGCCGCGGGAGCAGGAGAGACCCAGTACTTC. Protein: CSWAAGAGETQYF. The whole variable domain, remainder taken from reference TRBV29-1 and TRBJ2-5, is SAVISQKPSRDICQRGTSLTIQCQVDSQVTMMFWYRQQPGQSLTLIATANQGSEATYESGFVIDKFPISRPNLTFSTLTVSNMSPEDSSIYLCSWAAGAGETQYFGPGTRLLVL.

This clonotype was seen repeatedly, ten times or more. V and J are TRBV12-3 or TRBV12-4 and TRBJ2-5; perhaps D is TRBD1 or TRBD2 (5 bases each). The CDR3 totals 14 residues. V lost 6 bases and J 2 bases, leaving 13 bases between the germline ends. The CDR3 coding sequence is TGTGCCAGCAGCCCGGGACGGATACAAGAGACCCAGTACTTC. Encoded protein: CASSPGRIQETQYF.

The rearrangement links TRBV3-1 to TRBJ1-6, with D possibly TRBD1 on 6 matching bases. The V end was cut by 8 bases, the J end by 7 bases, with 15 bases between. Germline V CDR1 and CDR2: LGHDT, YNNKEL (reference sequence). The CDR3 sequence is 14 residues long. DNA of the CDR3: TGTGCCAGCGGACATCTTGGGGGCAATTCACCCCTCCACTTT. Translation: CASGHLGGNSPLHF. The variable domain in full, completed from reference TRBV3-1 and TRBJ1-6, reads DTAVSQTPKYLVTQMGNDKSIKCEQNLGHDTMYWYKQDSKKFLKIMFSYNNKELIINETVPNRFSPKSPDKAHLNLHINSLELGDSAVYFCASGHLGGNSPLHFGNGTRLTVT.

The gene calls are TRBV4-1 and TRBJ1-2, with a tentative D call TRBD1 (5 bases). CDR1 and CDR2 (germline): MGHRA, YSYEKL. Deletions cut 4 bases from V and 4 bases from J, with 22 bases between. This CDR3 region has 17 residues. CDR3 protein: CASSRPGTAASGYGYTF. The CDR3 DNA is TGCGCCAGCAGCCGCCCTGGGACCGCGGCTTCAGGCTATGGCTACACCTTC.

The gene calls are TRBV7-9 and TRBJ1-6; 9 bases match TRBD1. The trim removed 2 bases at V and 8 bases at J, leaving 7 bases unmatched. The CDR3 is made up of 16 amino acids. Germline-derived CDR1 and CDR2 are SEHNR and FQNEAQ (reference sequence). CDR3 sequence (DNA): TGTGCCAGCAGCTTACCCCGACAGGGGGTCTATTCACCCCTCCACTTT. Translating gives CASSLPRQGVYSPLHF.

Only a few counts were recorded for this clonotype. The J gene is TRBJ1-6, the V gene TRBV6-1; the match to TRBD1 covers 10 bases. In germline, CDR1 is MNHNS, CDR2 SASEGT. V was clipped by 3 bases and J by 9 bases; unmatched bases: 8. CDR3 length: 16 residues. CDR3 nucleotides: TGTGCCAGCAGTGATCCGGGACAGGGGAGGGGTTCACCCCTCCACTTT. Translation: CASSDPGQGRGSPLHF.

This clonotype was counted a few times. The J gene is TRBJ1-2, the V gene TRBV4-1; TRBD1 matches 7 bases. Germline CDR1 is MGHRA and CDR2 is YSYEKL. The V and J ends lost 1 base and 8 bases, in that order; junction bases with no gene match: 13. The CDR3 sequence is 16 residues long. The CDR3 protein is CASSQGWDRNESGYTF. CDR3 DNA sequence: TGCGCCAGCAGCCAAGGGTGGGACAGAAATGAGTCGGGCTACACCTTC.

This clonotype was detected a few times. This chain links TRBV4-3 with TRBJ2-5, with D unclear. The CDR3 has 15 residues. V was trimmed by 0 bases and J by 2 bases, leaving 10 bases between them. Germline V gene sequence: CDR1 LGHNA, CDR2 YSLEER. The CDR3: CASSQDPRTQETQYF. The CDR3 nucleotides read TGCGCCAGCAGCCAAGATCCCCGTACGCAAGAGACCCAGTACTTC.

The rearrangement uses TRBV7-2 and TRBJ1-2; 8 nucleotides align to TRBD1. CDR3 length equals 15 residues. V lost 5 bases to trimming and J lost 10 bases; unmatched junction nucleotides: 15. Germline lookup yields CDR1 SGHTA and CDR2 FQGNSA. CDR3 bases: TGTGCCAGCAGCCACCGGGACAGGCAACAAGGGGCCTACACCTTC. This encodes CASSHRDRQQGAYTF.

The gene calls are TRBV12-3 or TRBV12-4 and TRBJ2-5, with TRBD1 identical over 10 bases. After removal of 3 bases from V and 2 bases from J, the junction contained 6 bases not matched to a gene. The CDR3 consists of 16 residues. CDR3 loop: CASSFGQGEEQETQYF. The CDR3 DNA reads TGTGCCAGCAGTTTTGGACAGGGGGAAGAACAAGAGACCCAGTACTTC.

CDR3 sequence (DNA): TGTGCCAGCAGCTTAGAAGGGGAACGGTTGCAAGGTTTTTCACCCCTCCACTTT. This translates into CASSLEGERLQGFSPLHF. The V gene is TRBV11-2, the J gene TRBJ1-6, with TRBD1 as a possible D gene (5 bases). The ends were cut back, 0 bases at V and 9 bases at J, with 21 bases in the middle. The CDR3 runs 18 residues. Germline values: CDR1 SGHAT, CDR2 FQNNGV. The full variable domain, with the rest looked up from reference TRBV11-2 and TRBJ1-6, is EAGVAQSPRYKIIEKRQSVAFWCNPISGHATLYWYQQILGQGPKLLIQFQNNGVVDDSQLPKDRFSAERLKGVDSTLKIQPAKLEDSAVYLCASSLEGERLQGFSPLHFGNGTRLTVT.